This T cell receptor beta chain was sequenced for a study of early T cells in non-severe SARS-CoV-2 infection. Across the whole study: Sequencing of unsorted whole blood was done on bulk RNA, leaving chains unpaired. Broader study findings: Reliance on VDJdb matching favored anti-spike CD8 responses; private and CD4 specificities were missed.

TCRdb ran MiXCR on the 5' RACE reads and lists one entry per CDR3 protein. The sample records 100,000 to 130,000 distinct CDR3 sequences, about 12% being singletons. This clonotype was detected only a few times. What it binds is unknown. From germline, CDR1 is SNHLY and CDR2 FYNNEI. The CDR3 runs to 14 residues. V lost 5 bases to trimming and J lost 2 bases; unmatched junction nucleotides: 4. The source of this sequence is an adult who was a healthcare worker with PCR-confirmed SARS-CoV-2 infection or an uninfected control (not recorded which). The chain uses TRBV2 and TRBJ2-3; 7 positions match TRBD2. The sequencing input was whole blood. CDR3 loop: CASSLAGYTDTQYF. The CDR3 nucleotides read TGTGCCAGCAGTTTAGCGGGTTACACAGATACGCAGTATTTT.